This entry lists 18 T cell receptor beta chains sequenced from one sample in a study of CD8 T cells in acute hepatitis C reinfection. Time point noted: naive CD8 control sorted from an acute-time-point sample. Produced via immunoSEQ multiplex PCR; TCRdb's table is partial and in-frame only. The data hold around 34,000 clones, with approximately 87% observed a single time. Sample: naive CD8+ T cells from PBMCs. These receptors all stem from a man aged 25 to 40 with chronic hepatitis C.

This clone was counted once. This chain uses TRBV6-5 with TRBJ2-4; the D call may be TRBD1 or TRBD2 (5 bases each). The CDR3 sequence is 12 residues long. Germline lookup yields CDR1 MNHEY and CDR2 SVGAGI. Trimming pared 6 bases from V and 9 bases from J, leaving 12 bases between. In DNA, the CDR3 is TGTGCCAGCAGCCCCGGGACGGGCATTCAGTACTTC. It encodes CASSPGTGIQYF.

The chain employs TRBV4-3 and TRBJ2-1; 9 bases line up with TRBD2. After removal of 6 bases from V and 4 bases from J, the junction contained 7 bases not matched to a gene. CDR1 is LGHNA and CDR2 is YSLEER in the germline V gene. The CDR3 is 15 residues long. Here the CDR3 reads CASRNERGDYNEQFF. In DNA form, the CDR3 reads TGCGCCAGCAGGAATGAGCGGGGGGATTACAATGAGCAGTTCTTC.

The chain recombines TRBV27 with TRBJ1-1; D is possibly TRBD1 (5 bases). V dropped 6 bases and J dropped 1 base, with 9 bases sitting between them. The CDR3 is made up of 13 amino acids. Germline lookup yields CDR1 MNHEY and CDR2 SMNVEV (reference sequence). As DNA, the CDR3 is TGTGCCAGCAGCCTTACAGGGAACACTGAAGCTTTCTTT. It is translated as CASSLTGNTEAFF.

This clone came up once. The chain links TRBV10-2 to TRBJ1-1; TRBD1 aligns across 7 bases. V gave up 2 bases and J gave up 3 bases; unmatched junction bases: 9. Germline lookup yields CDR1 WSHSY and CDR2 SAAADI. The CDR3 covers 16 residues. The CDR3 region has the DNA TGCGCCAGCAGTGAGGGGATAACAGGGGTGCACACTGAAGCTTTCTTT. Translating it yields CASSEGITGVHTEAFF.

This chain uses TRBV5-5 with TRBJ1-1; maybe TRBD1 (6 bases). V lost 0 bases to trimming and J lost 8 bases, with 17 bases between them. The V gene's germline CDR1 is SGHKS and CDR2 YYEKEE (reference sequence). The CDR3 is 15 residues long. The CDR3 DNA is TGTGCCAGCAGCTTGGAGACTTGGGGGCGAGGAGAAGCTTTCTTT. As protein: CASSLETWGRGEAFF.

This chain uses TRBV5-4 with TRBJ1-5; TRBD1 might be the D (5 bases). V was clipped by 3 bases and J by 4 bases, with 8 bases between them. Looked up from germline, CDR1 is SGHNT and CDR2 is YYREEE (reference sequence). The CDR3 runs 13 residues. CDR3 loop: CASSSPGNQPQHF. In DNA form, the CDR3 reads TGTGCCAGCAGCTCCCCAGGGAATCAGCCCCAGCATTTT.

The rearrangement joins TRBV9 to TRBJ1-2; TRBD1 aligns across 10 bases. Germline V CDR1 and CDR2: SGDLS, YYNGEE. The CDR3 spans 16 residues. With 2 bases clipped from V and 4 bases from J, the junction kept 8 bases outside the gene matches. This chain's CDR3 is CASSVNRGTGVYGYTF. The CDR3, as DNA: TGTGCCAGCAGCGTTAACCGCGGGACAGGGGTCTATGGCTACACCTTC.

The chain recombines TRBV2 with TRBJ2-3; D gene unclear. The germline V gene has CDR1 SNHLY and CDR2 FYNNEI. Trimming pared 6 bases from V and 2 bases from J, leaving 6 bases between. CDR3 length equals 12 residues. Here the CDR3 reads CASRPVTDTQYF. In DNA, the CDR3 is TGTGCCAGCAGGCCCGTCACAGATACGCAGTATTTT.

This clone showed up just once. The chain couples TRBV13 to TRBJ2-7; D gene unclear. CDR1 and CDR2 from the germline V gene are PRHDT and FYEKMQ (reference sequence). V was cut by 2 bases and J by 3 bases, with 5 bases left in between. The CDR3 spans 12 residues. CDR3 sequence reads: CASSLLGYEQYF. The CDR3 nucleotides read TGTGCCAGCAGCTTATTAGGCTACGAGCAGTACTTC.

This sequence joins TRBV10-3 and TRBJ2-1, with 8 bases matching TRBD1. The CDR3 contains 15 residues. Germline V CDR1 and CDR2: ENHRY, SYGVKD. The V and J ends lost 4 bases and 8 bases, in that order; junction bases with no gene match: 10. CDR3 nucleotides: TGTGCCATCAGTGGGGCAGGGGGCTTGATCGATGAGCAGTTCTTC. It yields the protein CAISGAGGLIDEQFF.

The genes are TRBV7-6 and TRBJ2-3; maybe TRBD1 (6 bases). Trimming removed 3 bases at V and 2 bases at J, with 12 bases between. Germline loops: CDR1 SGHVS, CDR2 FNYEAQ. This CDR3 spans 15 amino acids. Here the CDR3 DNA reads TGTGCCAGCAGCTTCCAGGGGAGTGTCACAGATACGCAGTATTTT. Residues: CASSFQGSVTDTQYF.

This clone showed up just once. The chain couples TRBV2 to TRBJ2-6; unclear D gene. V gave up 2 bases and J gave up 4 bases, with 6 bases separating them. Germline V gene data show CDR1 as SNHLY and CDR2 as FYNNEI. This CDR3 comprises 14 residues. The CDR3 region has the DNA TGTGCCAGCAGTGAAAATGGGGGGGCCAACGTCCTGACTTTC. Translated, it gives CASSENGGANVLTF.

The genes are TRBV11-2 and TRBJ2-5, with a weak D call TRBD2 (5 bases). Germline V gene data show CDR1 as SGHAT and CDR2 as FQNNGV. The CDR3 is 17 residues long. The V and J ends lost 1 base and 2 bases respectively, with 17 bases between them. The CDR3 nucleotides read TGTGCCAGCAGCTTAGGGAGGTACAGAAGGACTCAAGAGACCCAGTACTTC. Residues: CASSLGRYRRTQETQYF.

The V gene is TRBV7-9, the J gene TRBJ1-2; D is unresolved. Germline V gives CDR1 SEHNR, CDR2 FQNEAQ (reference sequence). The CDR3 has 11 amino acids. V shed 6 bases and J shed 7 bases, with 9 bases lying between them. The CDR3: CASRVRTGYTF. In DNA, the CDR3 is TGTGCCAGCAGGGTCCGTACTGGCTACACCTTC.

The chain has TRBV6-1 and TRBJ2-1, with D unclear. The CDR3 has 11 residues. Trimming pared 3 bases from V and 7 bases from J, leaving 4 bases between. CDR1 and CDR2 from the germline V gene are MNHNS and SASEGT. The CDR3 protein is CASSEINEQFF. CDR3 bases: TGTGCCAGCAGTGAGATAAATGAGCAGTTCTTC.

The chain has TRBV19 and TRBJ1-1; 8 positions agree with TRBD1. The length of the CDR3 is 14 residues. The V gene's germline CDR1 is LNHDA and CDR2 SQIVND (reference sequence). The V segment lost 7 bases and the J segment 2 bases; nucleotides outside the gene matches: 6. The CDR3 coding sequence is TGTGCCAGTACCTTGGGACAGGCAAACACTGAAGCTTTCTTT. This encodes CASTLGQANTEAFF.

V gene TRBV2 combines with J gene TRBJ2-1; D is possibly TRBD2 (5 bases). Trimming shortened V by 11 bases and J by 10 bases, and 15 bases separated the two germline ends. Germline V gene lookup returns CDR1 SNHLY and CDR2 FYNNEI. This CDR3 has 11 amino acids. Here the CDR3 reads CAPSPGEEQFF. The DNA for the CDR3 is TGTGCCCCTTCCCCCGGGGAAGAGCAGTTCTTC.

CDR3 nucleotide sequence: TGTGCCAGCAGTTACCCACGGAGCGGGAGTAACGATGAGCAGTTCTTC. Encoded protein: CASSYPRSGSNDEQFF. The J gene is TRBJ2-1, the V gene TRBV6-6; 8 bases align to TRBD2. Germline V gene sequence: CDR1 MNHNY, CDR2 SVGAGI (reference sequence). The CDR3 sequence is 16 residues long. The V and J ends lost 2 bases and 8 bases, in that order; junction bases with no gene match: 11.